This T cell receptor beta chain was sequenced for a study of cytomegalovirus exposure and HLA in healthy donors. Study-level results: Later analysis placed DRB1 highest and HLA-C lowest in TCR association rates, which differed by HLA locus.

Comment on this clone: Its target is unknown.

Researchers ran the PCR with 60 Vbeta and 13 Jbeta primers. Profiling relied on immunoSEQ multiplex PCR, and the TCRdb table lists in-frame clones only, not all of them. Of some 140,000 clones in the sample, around 77% are singletons; the top ten hold approximately 2%. The sample comprised PBMCs. The receptor was derived from a man between 25 and 39 years old in good health and CMV-seronegative.

The DNA for the CDR3 is TGTGCCAGCAGCCGCAGGGTCTTGGACACTGAAGCTTTCTTT. Its translation is CASSRRVLDTEAFF. The gene calls are TRBV28 and TRBJ1-1, with a tentative D call TRBD1 (5 bases). V lost 6 bases and J 3 bases, leaving 14 bases between the germline ends. Germline V lookup: CDR1 MDHEN, CDR2 SYDVKM. The CDR3 runs 14 residues.